These 9 T cell receptor beta chains were all obtained from the same sample, sequenced in a study of CD8 T cells in ankylosing spondylitis. TCRdb itself ran the 5' RACE reads through MiXCR, one entry per CDR3 protein. The data hold about 130,000 distinct CDR3 sequences, with around 10% observed a single time. Material: blood, either unsorted or a sorted T cell fraction (not recorded which). Receptors originate from a female donor with ankylosing spondylitis or in good health (not recorded which).

Details on this clonotype: Just one base apart from a much larger clone, this may be a read error. This chain connects TRBV5-5 to TRBJ1-3; TRBD1 is a possible D gene (6 bases). Germline V lookup: CDR1 SGHKS, CDR2 YYEKEE (reference sequence). V gave up 0 bases and J gave up 2 bases, with 15 bases separating them. The CDR3 contains 17 residues. CDR3 nucleotides: TGTGCCAGCAGCTTGGCCGGAGAGGCAGGGGCTGGAAACACCATATATTTT. Translation: CASSLAGEAGAGNTIYF.

This clonotype was seen ten or more times. V usage is TRBV20-1 and J usage is TRBJ2-3; the match to TRBD2 covers 8 bases. The germline gives CDR1 DFQATT, CDR2 SNEGSKA (reference sequence). The CDR3 spans 14 residues. Trimming removed 1 base from V and 1 base from J; junction bases left unmatched: 1. This CDR3 is CSARAGGGTDTQYF. For the CDR3, the DNA is TGCAGTGCTAGAGCGGGGGGGGGCACAGATACGCAGTATTTT.

This clonotype was observed a few times. J is TRBJ2-5 and V is TRBV10-1, with 9 bases aligning to TRBD1. J lost 4 bases, V lost 3 bases, and 6 bases had no gene match. Germline CDR1 and CDR2: WNHNN and SYGVQD (reference sequence). There are 15 residues in the CDR3. The CDR3, as DNA: TGCGCCAGCAGTGATCGAGTGGGACAGGGAGAGACCCAGTACTTC. Its protein is CASSDRVGQGETQYF.

The sample holds many counts of this clonotype. The chain has TRBV12-3 or TRBV12-4 and TRBJ2-3, with no clear D. This CDR3 contains 15 residues. Between the trimmed V and J ends, which lost 3 bases and 0 bases, there was a span of 10 bases. CDR3 coding DNA: TGTGCCAGCAGTTTCGCCCGGGCTAGCACAGATACGCAGTATTTT. This gives the protein CASSFARASTDTQYF.

In its sample, this clonotype was seen many times. The rearrangement uses TRBV11-3 and TRBJ2-1, with 9 bases aligning to TRBD2. The CDR3 spans 15 residues. Germline V lookup: CDR1 SGHNT, CDR2 YENEEA. Trimming took 5 bases from V and 4 from J; bases not matched to a gene: 6. CDR3 nucleotides: TGTGCCAGCAGCAACTCAGCGGGGGGATACAATGAGCAGTTCTTC. Protein sequence: CASSNSAGGYNEQFF.

This clonotype was seen repeatedly, ten times or more. J is TRBJ2-5 and V is TRBV20-1; the D is unclear. The CDR3 is made up of 12 amino acids. The V and J ends lost 3 bases and 2 bases respectively, with 7 bases between them. CDR1 and CDR2 (germline): DFQATT, SNEGSKA (reference sequence). The CDR3 DNA reads as TGCAGTGCTAGGCCAGCTCAAGAGACCCAGTACTTC. It yields the protein CSARPAQETQYF.

This clonotype was counted many times. The rearrangement uses TRBV9 and TRBJ2-3; 9 bases are shared with TRBD1. Germline CDR1 and CDR2: SGDLS and YYNGEE. V lost 4 bases, J lost 4 bases, and 4 bases stayed unmatched. The CDR3 covers 14 residues. CDR3: CASSTRQGADTQYF. The CDR3 DNA is TGTGCCAGCAGCACCCGACAGGGGGCAGATACGCAGTATTTT. Full variable domain (remainder filled in from reference TRBV9 and TRBJ2-3): DSGVTQTPKHLITATGQRVTLRCSPRSGDLSVYWYQQSLDQGLQFLIQYYNGEERAKGNILERFSAQQFPDLHSELNLSSLELGDSALYFCASSTRQGADTQYFGPGTRLTVL.

Ten or more counts support this clonotype. The chain combines TRBV7-2 with TRBJ1-1; D gene ambiguous. The germline gives CDR1 SGHTA, CDR2 FQGNSA. V lost 5 bases and J 1 base, leaving 8 bases between the germline ends. The CDR3 extends over 13 amino acids. CDR3: CASSLARNTEAFF. The DNA of the CDR3 is TGTGCCAGCAGCCTCGCCCGGAACACTGAAGCTTTCTTT.

This clonotype was seen at least ten times. V and J are TRBV12-3 or TRBV12-4 and TRBJ2-5; D not resolved. V lost 3 bases to trimming and J lost 2 bases, with 7 bases between them. The CDR3 is 13 amino acids. The CDR3 coding sequence is TGTGCCAGCAGTTTCCGGCATCAAGAGACCCAGTACTTC. Amino acids: CASSFRHQETQYF.